The 22 T cell receptor beta chains given below trace back to one sample, sequenced in a study of T cells in Graves' hyperthyroidism and ophthalmopathy. The source material, RNA transcripts, was used to amplify TCR beta CDR3 regions. First-round RT-PCR targeting the TCR CDR3 was performed with the HTBI primer set. TCRdb reanalysed the multiplex PCR reads using MiXCR and keeps one entry per CDR3 protein. Of about 540,000 distinct CDR3 sequences listed, about 45% are singletons. The sequenced sample was peripheral blood or thyroid tissue (not recorded which). All receptors derive from a woman between 18 and 30 years old with Graves' hyperthyroidism.

The sample holds many counts of this clonotype. The J gene is TRBJ1-2, the V gene TRBV11-2; D unresolved. This CDR3 is 12 amino acids long. Trimming shortened V by 2 bases and J by 4 bases, and 5 bases separated the two germline ends. Germline V lookup: CDR1 SGHAT, CDR2 FQNNGV. As DNA, the CDR3 is TGTGCCAGCAGCTTATTGGGCTATGGCTACACCTTC. Translation: CASSLLGYGYTF.

This clonotype showed up many times. V and J are TRBV24-1 and TRBJ1-2; D unclear. The V and J ends lost 2 bases and 4 bases respectively, with 10 bases between them. Germline-derived CDR1 and CDR2 are KGHDR and SFDVKD. This CDR3 spans 14 amino acids. CDR3 bases: TGTGCCACCAGTGATTGGGCCCGGGGCTATGGCTACACCTTC. Residues: CATSDWARGYGYTF.

The chain couples TRBV20-1 to TRBJ2-7; the D gene is possibly TRBD2 (6 bases). CDR3 size: 13 residues. Germline V gene data show CDR1 as DFQATT and CDR2 as SNEGSKA (reference sequence). The CDR3 nucleotides are TGCAGCCAAAGTCTAGCGCTGTTCTACGAGCAGTACTTC. Protein sequence: CSQSLALFYEQYF.

This chain uses TRBV20-1 with TRBJ1-4; 7 positions match TRBD1. The CDR3 is made up of 13 amino acids. Germline lookup yields CDR1 DFQATT and CDR2 SNEGSKA (reference sequence). V lost 5 bases, J lost 8 bases, and 8 bases stayed unmatched. CDR3 loop: CSAAPGGGEKLFF. The CDR3 DNA sequence: TGCAGTGCTGCCCCAGGGGGGGGAGAAAAACTGTTTTTT.

This clonotype has a count of ten or more. This chain uses TRBV6-5 with TRBJ2-7, with TRBD2 matching 7 bases. The CDR3 has 15 residues. Trimming cost V 2 bases and J 5 bases; bases outside gene matches: 9. Germline CDR1 reads MNHEY; CDR2 reads SVGAGI. The CDR3 loop is CASSYKGGSLNEQYF. The CDR3 DNA reads TGTGCCAGCAGTTACAAGGGCGGGAGTTTGAACGAGCAGTACTTC.

The genes are TRBV29-1 and TRBJ2-2; 9 positions agree with TRBD2. The germline gives CDR1 SQVTM, CDR2 ANQGSEA. V gave up 8 bases and J gave up 2 bases; unmatched junction bases: 3. The CDR3 runs to 13 residues. CDR3 region: CSRLAVNTGELFF. The CDR3 coding sequence is TGCAGCAGACTAGCGGTCAACACCGGGGAGCTGTTTTTT.

In its sample, this clonotype was seen a few times. The chain uses TRBV6-5 and TRBJ2-7, with TRBD2 identical over 7 bases. The CDR3 is 14 amino acids. Germline lookup yields CDR1 MNHEY and CDR2 SVGAGI. The V segment lost 6 bases and the J segment 3 bases; nucleotides outside the gene matches: 8. The CDR3 here is CASRTAGTSYEQYF. DNA for the CDR3: TGTGCCAGCAGGACAGCGGGAACGAGCTACGAGCAGTACTTC.

This clonotype was detected a few times. V usage is TRBV30 and J usage is TRBJ1-3; D is undetermined. Germline CDR1 GTSNPN, CDR2 SVGIG (reference sequence). This CDR3 has 12 residues. V was cut by 0 bases and J by 0 bases, with 0 bases left in between. The CDR3 region is CAWSVSGNTIYF. The CDR3 nucleotides are TGTGCCTGGAGTGTCTCTGGAAACACCATATATTTT. Variable domain in full (rest from reference TRBV30 and TRBJ1-3): SQTIHQWPATLVQPVGSPLSLECTVEGTSNPNLYWYRQAAGRGLQLLFYSVGIGQISSEVPQNLSASRPQDRQFILSSKKLLLSDSGFYLCAWSVSGNTIYFGEGSWLTVV.

In this sample, this clonotype turned up many times. The genes are TRBV12-3 or TRBV12-4 and TRBJ1-2, with no clear D. V was pared by 9 bases and J by 1 base, with 6 bases between. This CDR3 has 11 residues. The CDR3 sequence is CASGLNYGYTF. CDR3 sequence (DNA): TGTGCCAGTGGACTTAACTATGGCTACACCTTC.

The chain employs TRBV29-1 and TRBJ2-7; 12 bases line up with TRBD2. CDR1 and CDR2 from the germline V gene are SQVTM and ANQGSEA. This CDR3 spans 15 amino acids. V shed 4 bases and J 6 bases; nucleotides not matched to a gene: 10. The CDR3 DNA reads TGCAGCGTTGCAGGTGGAAGACTAGCGGGAGCCGAGCAGTACTTC. It is translated as CSVAGGRLAGAEQYF.

Turning to this clonotype: An end of the junction differs from the germline gene, which may be a read error. The chain uses TRBV7-9 and TRBJ2-1; D gene uncertain. The germline CDR1 and CDR2 sequences are SEHNR and FQNEAQ (reference sequence). The CDR3 is 13 amino acids. DNA of the CDR3: TGCGCCAGCAGCCCGTTAGGGTACAATGAGCAGTTCTTC. Amino acids: CASSPLGYNEQFF.

The chain uses TRBV27 and TRBJ1-4, with TRBD1 identical over 7 bases. Germline loops: CDR1 MNHEY, CDR2 SMNVEV (reference sequence). This CDR3 comprises 15 residues. The V and J ends lost 5 bases and 5 bases, in that order; junction bases with no gene match: 8. CDR3 bases: TGTGCCAGCAGTACAACCGGGACAGCGAATGAAAAACTGTTTTTT. Translated, it gives CASSTTGTANEKLFF. Complete variable domain (other parts from reference TRBV27 and TRBJ1-4): EAQVTQNPRYLITVTGKKLTVTCSQNMNHEYMSWYRQDPGLGLRQIYYSMNVEVTDKGDVPEGYKVSRKEKRNFPLILESPSPNQTSLYFCASSTTGTANEKLFFGSGTQLSVL.

The genes are TRBV5-1 and TRBJ2-5; D is uncertain. The J call is doubtful: the DNA matches TRBJ2-1 better. The CDR3 spans 14 residues. Germline CDR1 reads SGHRS; CDR2 reads YFSETQ. The CDR3 sequence is CASSLALSTGEQFF. The CDR3 DNA follows: TGCGCCAGCAGCTTGGCCCTTAGCACCGGTGAGCAGTTCTTC.

There are many counts of this clonotype. The gene calls are TRBV20-1 and TRBJ1-2; 8 nucleotides line up with TRBD1. The CDR3 is 15 residues long. The germline CDR1 and CDR2 sequences are DFQATT and SNEGSKA (reference sequence). V gave up 0 bases and J gave up 5 bases; unmatched junction bases: 8. The CDR3 sequence is CSARDNRQGAYGYTF. The CDR3 region has the DNA TGCAGTGCTAGAGATAATCGGCAGGGGGCGTATGGCTACACCTTC.

At least ten counts were recorded for this clonotype. The chain carries TRBV4-3 and TRBJ2-2; D might be TRBD1 (5 bases). Trimming took off 0 bases at V and 1 base at J, with 9 bases between the two ends. The CDR3 is 16 amino acids. In germline, CDR1 is LGHNA, CDR2 YSLEER. In DNA, the CDR3 is TGCGCCAGCAGCCAAGATCCAGGGTGGAACACCGGGGAGCTGTTTTTT. It specifies CASSQDPGWNTGELFF.

The chain is built from TRBV10-3 and TRBJ1-1; possibly TRBD1 for D (5 bases). Germline-derived CDR1 and CDR2 are ENHRY and SYGVKD. The CDR3 extends over 14 amino acids. The ends were cut back, 3 bases at V and 0 bases at J, with 8 bases in the middle. CDR3 in DNA: TGTGCCATCAGTGAATCAGGGTTGAACACTGAAGCTTTCTTT. This gives the protein CAISESGLNTEAFF.

CDR3 protein: CASSISLTGFIYEQYF. CDR3 nucleotides: TGTGCCAGTAGTATTTCTTTGACAGGGTTTATCTACGAGCAGTACTTC. The chain links TRBV19 to TRBJ2-7, with 7 positions matching TRBD1. Unmatched junction bases numbered 11, after V lost 3 bases and J lost 3 bases. CDR3 length equals 16 residues. Germline V gives CDR1 LNHDA, CDR2 SQIVND (reference sequence).

J is TRBJ2-1 and V is TRBV14; 9 bases are a match to TRBD2. The V gene end was trimmed by 8 bases and the J gene end by 2 bases; junction bases not matched to a gene: 7. Per the germline V gene, CDR1 is SGHDN and CDR2 is FVKESK. This CDR3 has 15 amino acids. For the CDR3, the DNA is TGTGCCAGCTCACCGCGGGAGGGGACCTACAATGAGCAGTTCTTC. The encoded protein is CASSPREGTYNEQFF.

The J gene is TRBJ2-7, the V gene TRBV7-6; D not resolved. CDR1 and CDR2 (germline): SGHVS, FNYEAQ. This CDR3 region has 14 residues. Trimming removed 5 bases from V and 7 bases from J, with 18 bases in between. The CDR3 region has the DNA TGTGCCAGCAGCCCAAATAGGGCTCTGAATGAGCAGTACTTC. Amino acid sequence: CASSPNRALNEQYF.

This chain uses TRBV2 with TRBJ2-5, with 7 bases fitting TRBD1. The CDR3 spans 17 residues. The junction had 17 bases not matched to a gene; V was cut back by 5 bases and J by 5 bases. Germline CDR1 is SNHLY and CDR2 is FYNNEI. The CDR3 DNA follows: TGTGCCAGCAGTATTCACCAGCCTACAGGGGATGGGGAGACCCAGTACTTC. It specifies CASSIHQPTGDGETQYF.

This clonotype was recorded at least ten times. The chain combines TRBV7-9 with TRBJ1-3, with TRBD1 matching 9 bases. The CDR3 consists of 16 residues. Trimming took 3 bases from V and 0 from J; bases not matched to a gene: 3. From germline, CDR1 is SEHNR and CDR2 FQNEAQ (reference sequence). The CDR3 nucleotides are TGTGCCAGCAGCTTGACGACAGGGGGCTCTGGAAACACCATATATTTT. Protein sequence: CASSLTTGGSGNTIYF.

This clonotype was seen at least ten times. The V call is TRBV6-6, the J call TRBJ2-7; 7 bases match TRBD1. CDR3 length equals 13 residues. V lost 5 bases, J lost 8 bases, and 9 bases stayed unmatched. The V gene's germline CDR1 is MNHNY and CDR2 SVGAGI (reference sequence). CDR3 nucleotide sequence: TGTGCCAGCAGTGAGAGCTGGACAGGCAAGCAGTACTTC. This codes for CASSESWTGKQYF.